Listed below are T cell receptor beta chains from one sample, sequenced in a study of human T cells and chemical hapten exposure. TCRdb reanalysed the RACE reads using MiXCR and keeps one entry per CDR3 protein. The table includes tens of thousands of distinct CDR3 sequences, roughly 8.8% detected once. Sample: whole blood, taken in connection with sensitization to the hapten diphenylcyclopropenone (DPC). Every receptor here comes from a woman in her 40s with alopecia areata. Some clones in this sample may be carry-over from other donors' samples. The CDR3 runs from the conserved cysteine through the conserved F or W. A D gene is named only where the DNA matches it firmly. Clone size is given for some rows only: seen once, a few or many times, or a class if the clone is expanded.

v_call: TRBV7-9
d_call: TRBD2
clone_size: many
j_call: TRBJ2-1
cdr3_nt: TGTGCCAGCAGCTTAGCGCAGCGGGGGGGCCTGGACAATGAGCAGTTCTTC
cdr3_aa: CASSLAQRGGLDNEQFF

v_call: TRBV6-6
d_call: NA
clone_size: medium-sized
j_call: TRBJ1-2
cdr3_nt: TGTGCCAGCACAATGGGGAACTATGGCTACACCTTC
cdr3_aa: CASTMGNYGYTF

v_call: TRBV29-1
d_call: NA
clone_size: few
j_call: TRBJ1-1
cdr3_nt: TGCAGCGATTCCCGGGACGGCGGAGTTTTCTTT
cdr3_aa: CSDSRDGGVFF

v_call: TRBV6-1
d_call: NA
clone_size: many
j_call: TRBJ1-2
cdr3_nt: TGTGCCAGCAGTGAAGTTTTGCAGGGCCTCTATGGCTACACCTTC
cdr3_aa: CASSEVLQGLYGYTF

v_call: TRBV6-5
d_call: TRBD2
clone_size: many
j_call: TRBJ2-4
cdr3_nt: TGTGCCAGCAGTTACGGACTAGCGGGGAAAAACATTCAGTACTTC
cdr3_aa: CASSYGLAGKNIQYF

v_call: TRBV6-2/TRBV6-3
d_call: TRBD1
clone_size: many
j_call: TRBJ1-6
cdr3_nt: TGTGCCAGCAGAAGTCCGGGACAGGGATCACCCCTCCACTTT
cdr3_aa: CASRSPGQGSPLHF

v_call: TRBV5-1
d_call: TRBD2
clone_size: NA
j_call: TRBJ2-3
cdr3_nt: TGCGCCAGCAGCTTGGTAGCGGGCAACACAGATACGCAGTATTTT
cdr3_aa: CASSLVAGNTDTQYF

v_call: TRBV20-1
d_call: NA
clone_size: many
j_call: TRBJ2-7
cdr3_nt: TGCAGTGCTGCATCCGCGGCAGGGAGCTCCTACGAGCAGTACTTC
cdr3_aa: CSAASAAGSSYEQYF

v_call: TRBV23-1
d_call: TRBD1
clone_size: many
j_call: TRBJ2-7
cdr3_nt: TGCGCCAGCAGAGACCGGGACAGGGGCCACGAGCAGTACTTC
cdr3_aa: CASRDRDRGHEQYF

v_call: TRBV11-2
d_call: NA
clone_size: NA
j_call: TRBJ1-1
cdr3_nt: TGTGCCAGCAGCTTAGCCCCAGGGTTGAGCACTGAAGCTTTCTTT
cdr3_aa: CASSLAPGLSTEAFF

v_call: TRBV10-3
d_call: NA
clone_size: NA
j_call: TRBJ1-1
cdr3_nt: TGTGCCATCAGTGAATTTTCAGGGAAGGGTGAAGCTTTCTTT
cdr3_aa: CAISEFSGKGEAFF

v_call: TRBV20-1
d_call: TRBD2
clone_size: NA
j_call: TRBJ2-1
cdr3_nt: TGCAGTGCTAGGGGACTAGCGGGGGCCACATACAATGAGCAGTTCTTC
cdr3_aa: CSARGLAGATYNEQFF

v_call: TRBV20-1
d_call: TRBD1
clone_size: many
j_call: TRBJ2-7
cdr3_nt: TGCAGTGCTAGTTCCGGGACAGGGATCTACGAGCAGTACTTC
cdr3_aa: CSASSGTGIYEQYF

v_call: TRBV28
d_call: NA
clone_size: many
j_call: TRBJ1-5
cdr3_nt: TGTGCCAGCAGTTCACGGATCGTACAGCCCCAGCATTTT
cdr3_aa: CASSSRIVQPQHF

v_call: TRBV27
d_call: NA
clone_size: NA
j_call: TRBJ2-4
cdr3_nt: TGTGCCAGCAGAGGTCGGGGGTACAACATTCAGTACTTC
cdr3_aa: CASRGRGYNIQYF

v_call: TRBV20-1
d_call: TRBD1
clone_size: many
j_call: TRBJ1-6
cdr3_nt: TGCAGTGCTAGAATACAGGGGGAAGGGTCACCCCTCCACTTT
cdr3_aa: CSARIQGEGSPLHF

v_call: TRBV5-1
d_call: NA
clone_size: NA
j_call: TRBJ1-1
cdr3_nt: TGCGCCAGCAGCTTGGCGGGCAGGGAAGGAACTGAAGCTTTCTTT
cdr3_aa: CASSLAGREGTEAFF

v_call: TRBV6-2/TRBV6-3
d_call: NA
clone_size: many
j_call: TRBJ1-1
cdr3_nt: TGTGCCAGCAGCGACAGTTACTTGAACACTGAAGCTTTCTTT
cdr3_aa: CASSDSYLNTEAFF

v_call: TRBV29-1
d_call: TRBD1
clone_size: few
j_call: TRBJ2-6
cdr3_nt: TGCAGCGCCGGCAGGGGGCTAGGGGCCAACGTCCTGACTTTC
cdr3_aa: CSAGRGLGANVLTF

v_call: TRBV20-1
d_call: NA
clone_size: NA
j_call: TRBJ1-6
cdr3_nt: TGCAGTGCTAGAGATCCGGCAGGGCTAACCCTCCACTTT
cdr3_aa: CSARDPAGLTLHF

v_call: TRBV6-2/TRBV6-3
d_call: NA
clone_size: many
j_call: TRBJ2-5
cdr3_nt: TGTGCCAGCAGTTCCGGGACGCCTCAAGAGACCCAGTACTTC
cdr3_aa: CASSSGTPQETQYF

v_call: TRBV19
d_call: NA
clone_size: many
j_call: TRBJ2-2
cdr3_nt: TGTGCCAGTAGTTCCCCCGGAACCACCGGGGAGCTGTTTTTT
cdr3_aa: CASSSPGTTGELFF

v_call: TRBV6-2/TRBV6-3
d_call: NA
clone_size: many
j_call: TRBJ2-3
cdr3_nt: TGTGCCAGCAGTTACAGCAGGATCACAGATACGCAGTATTTT
cdr3_aa: CASSYSRITDTQYF

v_call: TRBV7-2
d_call: TRBD1
clone_size: few
j_call: TRBJ2-7
cdr3_nt: TGTGCCAGCAGCTTAGAGGGGACAGGGTCCTACGAGCAGTACTTC
cdr3_aa: CASSLEGTGSYEQYF

v_call: TRBV6-5
d_call: NA
clone_size: NA
j_call: TRBJ2-7
cdr3_nt: TGTGCCAGCAGTCGACAGGACAGAAGGGGCACCTACGAGCAGTACTTC
cdr3_aa: CASSRQDRRGTYEQYF

v_call: TRBV5-6
d_call: TRBD2
clone_size: NA
j_call: TRBJ2-1
cdr3_nt: TGTGCCAGCAGCTTCGTCGGGAGGGCCAATGAGCAGTTCTTC
cdr3_aa: CASSFVGRANEQFF

v_call: TRBV7-9
d_call: NA
clone_size: NA
j_call: TRBJ1-1
cdr3_nt: TGTGCCAGCAGCTTAATAGCGGAGACTGAAGCTTTCTTT
cdr3_aa: CASSLIAETEAFF

v_call: TRBV23-1
d_call: NA
clone_size: few
j_call: TRBJ2-7
cdr3_nt: TGCGCCAGCAGTCAATGCGACTTTGGGCAGTACTTC
cdr3_aa: CASSQCDFGQYF

v_call: TRBV12-3/TRBV12-4
d_call: NA
clone_size: NA
j_call: TRBJ1-2
cdr3_nt: TGTGCCAGCAGTCCCACAGGGCCGGGCTACACCTTC
cdr3_aa: CASSPTGPGYTF

v_call: TRBV7-2
d_call: NA
clone_size: many
j_call: TRBJ2-5
cdr3_nt: TGTGCCAGCAGCGGGCCGGGGACCTCCGCGGCCCAGTACTTC
cdr3_aa: CASSGPGTSAAQYF

v_call: TRBV19
d_call: NA
clone_size: many
j_call: TRBJ1-2
cdr3_nt: TGTGCCTCAACGACGGGGACCTATGGCTACACCTTC
cdr3_aa: CASTTGTYGYTF

v_call: TRBV7-2
d_call: NA
clone_size: many
j_call: TRBJ1-4
cdr3_nt: TGTGCCAGCAGCCAAGGGGGAACTAATGAAAAACTGTTTTTT
cdr3_aa: CASSQGGTNEKLFF

v_call: TRBV20-1
d_call: TRBD1
clone_size: many
j_call: TRBJ1-3
cdr3_nt: TGCAGTGCTAGAAAACCGACAGGGTCTGGAAACACCATATATTTT
cdr3_aa: CSARKPTGSGNTIYF

v_call: TRBV7-3
d_call: TRBD2
clone_size: many
j_call: TRBJ2-2
cdr3_nt: TGTGCCAGCAGCTTAAAACTAGCGGGGGCGACGAACACCGGGGAGCTGTTTTTT
cdr3_aa: CASSLKLAGATNTGELFF